Listed here are 14 T cell receptor beta chains from one sample, sequenced in a study of blood T cell repertoires in COVID-19. Using immunoSEQ multiplex PCR, the repertoire was profiled, and TCRdb retains in-frame clones only, with some absent. The sample contains about 120,000 clones, around 80% of which appear only once. Material for sequencing was peripheral blood. The receptors come from a man between 60 and 70 years old with active or convalescent COVID-19.

The chain carries TRBV11-2 and TRBJ2-2, with 9 bases aligning to TRBD2. Germline loops: CDR1 SGHAT, CDR2 FQNNGV. The CDR3 is 12 residues long. V was clipped by 5 bases and J by 15 bases; unmatched bases: 7. CDR3 sequence: CASSAAGGGLFF. DNA of the CDR3: TGTGCCAGCAGCGCCGCGGGGGGGGGCTTGTTTTTT.

The V call is TRBV10-3, the J call TRBJ1-3; 7 bases align to TRBD1. The CDR3 is 16 residues long. V lost 8 bases, J lost 8 bases, and 18 bases stayed unmatched. CDR1 is ENHRY, CDR2 SYGVKD, per germline. Here the CDR3 DNA reads TGTGCCATCTCTGAGGAGGGGGCCCTCGCAGAGGACACCATATATTTT. Protein: CAISEEGALAEDTIYF.

This clone was observed a handful of times. The V gene is TRBV27, the J gene TRBJ1-2, with 7 positions matching TRBD1. The trim removed 3 bases at V and 6 bases at J, leaving 7 bases unmatched. This CDR3 is built from 14 residues. CDR1 and CDR2 (germline): MNHEY, SMNVEV (reference sequence). CDR3 sequence: CASSFRTGAHGYTF. The DNA for the CDR3 is TGTGCCAGCAGTTTTCGTACAGGGGCCCATGGCTACACCTTC.

This clone appeared once. The chain links TRBV6-5 to TRBJ1-2, with D possibly matching TRBD1 (5 bases). The CDR3 has 16 amino acids. V lost 0 bases, J lost 1 base, and 12 bases lay in between. Germline V gives CDR1 MNHEY, CDR2 SVGAGI. The DNA of the CDR3 is TGTGCCAGCAGTTACTCGAGGCAGGGCTTTAACTATGGCTACACCTTC. Protein product: CASSYSRQGFNYGYTF.

V gene TRBV6-5 combines with J gene TRBJ1-3; 10 bases align to TRBD1. V dropped 6 bases and J dropped 2; count of bases not matched to a gene: 4. Per germline, CDR1 MNHEY and CDR2 SVGAGI. The CDR3 totals 15 residues. CDR3 sequence (DNA): TGTGCCAGCAGGGACAGGGGGATCCCTGGAAACACCATATATTTT. It is translated as CASRDRGIPGNTIYF.

V and J are TRBV14 and TRBJ2-5; possibly TRBD1 for D (6 bases). The CDR3 extends over 14 amino acids. The V and J ends lost 2 bases and 4 bases respectively, with 11 bases between them. Germline CDR1 and CDR2: SGHDN and FVKESK. The CDR3 DNA sequence: TGTGCCAGCAGCCAACTGGACAGCCGAGAGACCCAGTACTTC. It encodes CASSQLDSRETQYF. Supplemented by reference TRBV14 and TRBJ2-5, the full variable domain reads EAGVTQFPSHSVIEKGQTVTLRCDPISGHDNLYWYRRVMGKEIKFLLHFVKESKQDESGMPNNRFLAERTGGTYSTLKVQPAELEDSGVYFCASSQLDSRETQYFGPGTRLLVL.

The V and J genes are TRBV3-1 (or the pseudogene TRBV3-2) and TRBJ1-1, with 8 nucleotides matching TRBD1. Per germline, CDR1 LGHDT and CDR2 YNNKEL (reference sequence). This CDR3 region has 12 residues. J was trimmed by 10 bases and V by 4 bases; bases with no gene match: 5. This CDR3 reads CASSPGQERAFF. CDR3 coding DNA: TGTGCCAGCAGCCCGGGACAGGAAAGAGCTTTCTTT.

V is TRBV2 and J is TRBJ2-1; D is perhaps TRBD2 (7 bases). The V gene lost 11 bases and the J gene lost 0 bases, with 26 bases spanning the gap. This CDR3 has 18 amino acids. Germline CDR1 SNHLY, CDR2 FYNNEI. The CDR3 region is CAGRVAGVSRSSYNEQFF. DNA of the CDR3: TGTGCCGGGAGGGTGGCAGGGGTTTCTAGGTCCTCCTACAATGAGCAGTTCTTC.

V usage is TRBV27 and J usage is TRBJ2-2, with 7 bases that match TRBD1. V lost 5 bases and J lost 6; bases outside the gene matches: 3. CDR1 is MNHEY, CDR2 SMNVEV, per germline (reference sequence). The CDR3 has 13 residues. CDR3 sequence reads: CASSAQGAGELFF. The CDR3 DNA is TGTGCCAGCAGTGCTCAGGGGGCCGGGGAGCTGTTTTTT.

The V gene is TRBV5-1, the J gene TRBJ1-6; the match to TRBD1 covers 10 bases. The CDR3 is made up of 16 amino acids. Germline V gene data show CDR1 as SGHRS and CDR2 as YFSETQ. After removal of 5 bases from V and 11 bases from J, the junction contained 13 bases not matched to a gene. The CDR3 sequence: CASRRTTGGTEAPLHF. In nucleotides, the CDR3 is TGCGCCAGCAGGAGGACGACAGGGGGCACGGAGGCACCCCTCCACTTT.

This rearrangement joins TRBV9 to TRBJ2-7, with D perhaps matching TRBD1 (5 bases). CDR3 size: 15 residues. Trimming shortened V by 1 base and J by 2 bases, and 13 bases separated the two germline ends. Looked up from germline, CDR1 is SGDLS and CDR2 is YYNGEE. CDR3 sequence: CASSVRPGPTYEQYF. CDR3 DNA sequence: TGTGCCAGCAGCGTACGGCCAGGGCCTACCTACGAGCAGTACTTC.

The V and J genes are TRBV18 and TRBJ1-3; no firm D call. The length of the CDR3 is 15 residues. The germline gives CDR1 KGHSH, CDR2 LQKENI. The V gene lost 5 bases and the J gene lost 0 bases, with 11 bases spanning the gap. CDR3 DNA sequence: TGTGCCAGCTCAGAATCCGGAGACTCTGGAAACACCATATATTTT. As protein: CASSESGDSGNTIYF.

The genes are TRBV3-1 (or the pseudogene TRBV3-2) and TRBJ2-7; no reliable D call. This CDR3 region has 14 residues. Germline CDR1 reads LGHDT; CDR2 reads YNNKEL (reference sequence). Between the trimmed V and J ends, which lost 4 bases and 6 bases, there was a span of 16 bases. CDR3 amino acids: CASSPGLRSGEQYF. The CDR3 nucleotides are TGTGCCAGCAGCCCGGGTCTTCGGAGTGGCGAGCAGTACTTC.

This chain connects TRBV5-1 to TRBJ1-1, with 10 bases that match TRBD1. V dropped 4 bases and J dropped 5; count of bases not matched to a gene: 11. Looked up from germline, CDR1 is SGHRS and CDR2 is YFSETQ. The length of the CDR3 is 16 residues. The CDR3 DNA reads as TGCGCCAGCAGCGCCGGGACAGGGGTTTATGGGACTGAAGCTTTCTTT. This sequence encodes CASSAGTGVYGTEAFF.